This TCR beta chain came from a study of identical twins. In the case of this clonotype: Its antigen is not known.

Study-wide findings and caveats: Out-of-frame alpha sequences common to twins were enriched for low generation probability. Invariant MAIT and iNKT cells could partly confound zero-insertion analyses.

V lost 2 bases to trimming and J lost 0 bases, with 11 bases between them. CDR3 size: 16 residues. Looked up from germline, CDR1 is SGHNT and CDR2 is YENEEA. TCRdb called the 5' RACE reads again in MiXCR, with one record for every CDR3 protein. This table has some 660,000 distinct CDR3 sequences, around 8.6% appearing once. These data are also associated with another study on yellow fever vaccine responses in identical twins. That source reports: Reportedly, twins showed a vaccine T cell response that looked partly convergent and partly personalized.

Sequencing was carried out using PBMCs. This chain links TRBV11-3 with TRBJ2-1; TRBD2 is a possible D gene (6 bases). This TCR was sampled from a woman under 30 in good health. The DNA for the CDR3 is TGTGCCAGCAGCTTACCCCGGGGGAGCTCCTACAATGAGCAGTTCTTC. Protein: CASSLPRGSSYNEQFF.